The 17 T cell receptor beta chains below were found in one sample sequenced in a study of blood T cell repertoires in COVID-19. Data came from immunoSEQ multiplex PCR; TCRdb stores just in-frame clones and leaves some out. The data contain about 200,000 clones, more than 85% of them seen just once; the ten biggest clones take up 0.82%. Sequenced sample: peripheral blood. These receptors originate from a man between 60 and 70 years old with COVID-19, enrolled during active disease.

This chain links TRBV5-1 with TRBJ2-1; D unclear. The CDR3 spans 15 residues. Looked up from germline, CDR1 is SGHRS and CDR2 is YFSETQ. The V end was cut by 4 bases, the J end by 0 bases, with 11 bases between. The CDR3 reads CASSLQVSSYNEQFF. CDR3 nucleotides: TGCGCCAGCAGCCTCCAGGTGAGCTCCTACAATGAGCAGTTCTTC.

The chain uses TRBV7-9 and TRBJ1-2; 9 positions agree with TRBD1. Germline assignment: CDR1 SEHNR and CDR2 FQNEAQ (reference sequence). After removal of 5 bases from V and 10 bases from J, the junction contained 5 bases not matched to a gene. The CDR3 loop spans 12 amino acids. CDR3 loop: CASSRGTGTYTF. The CDR3 DNA reads TGTGCCAGCAGCAGAGGGACAGGGACCTACACCTTC.

The chain combines TRBV5-1 with TRBJ1-4; tentatively, D is TRBD1 (5 bases). Per the germline V gene, CDR1 is SGHRS and CDR2 is YFSETQ. Trimming removed 5 bases at V and 2 bases at J, with 10 bases between. The CDR3 is 14 amino acids. DNA of the CDR3: TGCGCCAGCAGAAGGGACTCCACTAATGAAAAACTGTTTTTT. It encodes CASRRDSTNEKLFF.

The chain carries TRBV2 and TRBJ1-1; TRBD1 matches at 8 bases. The CDR3 is made up of 16 amino acids. The germline gives CDR1 SNHLY, CDR2 FYNNEI. The J segment lost 6 bases and the V segment lost 9 bases, leaving 18 bases of the junction unmatched. CDR3 sequence reads: CASSIDRGRNLAEAFF. The CDR3 bases are TGTGCCAGTTCCATAGACAGGGGAAGGAATTTAGCTGAAGCTTTCTTT.

The chain recombines TRBV10-2 with TRBJ1-6; 8 bases line up with TRBD1. Per germline, CDR1 WSHSY and CDR2 SAAADI. This CDR3 has 14 amino acids. The trim removed 5 bases at V and 10 bases at J, leaving 7 bases unmatched. CDR3 sequence reads: CASSRTGSTSPLHF. The DNA for the CDR3 is TGCGCCAGCAGTCGGACAGGGTCGACCTCACCCCTCCACTTT.

The V call is TRBV19, the J call TRBJ2-7; D remains unclear. The germline V gene has CDR1 LNHDA and CDR2 SQIVND (reference sequence). CDR3 length: 14 amino acids. Trimming took off 3 bases at V and 2 bases at J, with 11 bases between the two ends. The CDR3 spells CASSMTYPTYEQYF. CDR3 sequence (DNA): TGTGCCAGTAGTATGACATATCCAACCTACGAGCAGTACTTC.

The chain is built from TRBV5-4 and TRBJ2-1; TRBD2 agrees at 11 bases. V shed 1 base, J shed 7 bases, and the junction held 4 bases outside the gene matches. Germline V gene data show CDR1 as SGHNT and CDR2 as YYREEE (reference sequence). The CDR3 is 15 residues long. The CDR3 spells CASSLPGLAANEQFF. The CDR3 DNA reads as TGTGCCAGCAGCTTGCCGGGACTAGCGGCAAATGAGCAGTTCTTC.

The chain couples TRBV10-2 to TRBJ1-1, with 9 bases aligning to TRBD1. Germline assignment: CDR1 WSHSY and CDR2 SAAADI. With 6 bases clipped from V and 1 base from J, the junction kept 6 bases outside the gene matches. The CDR3 sequence is 15 residues long. CDR3 bases: TGCGCCAGCAGGCCGGGGGGACAGGGGAACACTGAAGCTTTCTTT. It translates to CASRPGGQGNTEAFF.

The chain combines TRBV6-7 with TRBJ2-7, with 7 bases fitting TRBD1. TRBV6-7 is flagged as an ORF with uncertain function. V was pared by 0 bases and J by 0 bases, with 11 bases of the junction left unmatched. The CDR3 is 18 amino acids. This CDR3 reads CASSYSILARGISYEQYF. For the CDR3, the DNA is TGTGCCAGCAGTTACTCGATTTTGGCCAGGGGGATCTCCTACGAGCAGTACTTC.

The chain couples TRBV5-1 to TRBJ1-1; 7 bases map to TRBD1. The V and J ends lost 9 bases and 2 bases, in that order; junction bases with no gene match: 10. CDR3 size: 14 residues. The germline V gene has CDR1 SGHRS and CDR2 YFSETQ. CDR3 coding DNA: TGCGCCATCAAGCGACAGGGCGATAACACTGAAGCTTTCTTT. As protein: CAIKRQGDNTEAFF.

Many counts were recorded for this clone. J is TRBJ2-1 and V is TRBV5-4, with 7 bases fitting TRBD2. Germline V gives CDR1 SGHNT, CDR2 YYREEE (reference sequence). The CDR3 is 14 residues long. The ends lost 4 bases at V and 7 bases at J; junction bases unmatched: 8. The CDR3 DNA follows: TGTGCCAGCAGCCTCCGGGACGGGGGGAATGAGCAGTTCTTC. It encodes CASSLRDGGNEQFF. Combining the CDR3 with reference TRBV5-4 and TRBJ2-1 gives the whole variable domain ETGVTQSPTHLIKTRGQQVTLRCSSQSGHNTVSWYQQALGQGPQFIFQYYREEENGRGNFPPRFSGLQFPNYSSELNVNALELDDSALYLCASSLRDGGNEQFFGPGTRLTVL.

The chain links TRBV28 to TRBJ1-2; 7 bases line up with TRBD1. The CDR3 sequence is 12 residues long. V dropped 5 bases and J dropped 4; count of bases not matched to a gene: 1. CDR1 is MDHEN and CDR2 is SYDVKM in the germline V gene. As DNA, the CDR3 is TGTGCCAGCAGTCGACAGGGCTATGGCTACACCTTC. Amino acids: CASSRQGYGYTF.

J is TRBJ2-7 and V is TRBV24-1; possibly TRBD2 for D (7 bases). The germline V gene encodes CDR1 KGHDR and CDR2 SFDVKD. Trimming stripped 8 bases from V and 7 bases from J, with 23 bases between. This CDR3 comprises 15 residues. The CDR3, as DNA: TGTGCCACCACTTTGAAGCGGGACCCTCAGGGGGAGCAGTACTTC. Amino acids: CATTLKRDPQGEQYF.

V usage is TRBV4-1 and J usage is TRBJ1-1, with TRBD1 identical over 9 bases. The germline V gene has CDR1 MGHRA and CDR2 YSYEKL. This CDR3 has 17 residues. Losses at the gene ends were 4 bases for V and 2 bases for J; bases not matched to a gene: 11. The CDR3 DNA sequence: TGCGCCAGCAGCCTAGATGAGTGGGACAGGGCAAACACTGAAGCTTTCTTT. Protein product: CASSLDEWDRANTEAFF.

V is TRBV19 and J is TRBJ2-3; D perhaps matches TRBD2 (7 bases). Trimming took 3 bases from V and 3 from J, leaving 25 bases between them. The CDR3 runs to 19 residues. Germline lookup yields CDR1 LNHDA and CDR2 SQIVND (reference sequence). The CDR3 DNA follows: TGTGCCAGTAGTATCTCTGGCGGGAGAGGGGGACGTCGTACAGATACGCAGTATTTT. It codes for CASSISGGRGGRRTDTQYF.

The J gene is TRBJ1-2, the V gene TRBV5-1; 8 bases agree with TRBD1. Unmatched junction bases numbered 11, after V lost 4 bases and J lost 6 bases. The CDR3 sequence is 15 residues long. CDR1 and CDR2 (germline): SGHRS, YFSETQ. For the CDR3, the DNA is TGCGCCAGCAGCCCGGGAGGCCAGGGGGCGAATGGCTACACCTTC. Translation: CASSPGGQGANGYTF.

The CDR3 DNA reads TGTGCCAGCAGCCCCAGCGGTAATAGCAATCAGCCCCAGCATTTT. Amino acids: CASSPSGNSNQPQHF. The chain links TRBV6-6 to TRBJ1-5; D uncertain. From germline, CDR1 is MNHNY and CDR2 SVGAGI (reference sequence). The CDR3 consists of 15 residues. Trimming left V 6 bases short and J 0 bases short, with 12 bases between.